This T cell receptor beta chain was retrieved from a study of T cell responses to AZD1222 COVID-19 vaccine. The repertoire was sequenced with immunoSEQ multiplex PCR; TCRdb's copy has only in-frame clones and lacks some. The repertoire includes over 150,000 clones, approximately 93% of them detected once, and roughly 3.5% sits in the top ten. Note on this clone: The target antigen is unknown.

General study points: Baseline seropositivity characterized only a handful of AZD1222 recipients. Compared with day 0, the breadth and depth of the Spike-specific TCR repertoire rose significantly after two doses of AZD1222.

It was second doses at about 4 or about 12 weeks that were pooled. J lost 1 base, V lost 4 bases, and 8 bases had no gene match. The germline CDR1 and CDR2 sequences are SEHNR and FQNEAQ (reference sequence). The CDR3 runs 17 residues. Sequenced material: peripheral blood, taken 28 days after the second AZD1222 dose. The rearrangement links TRBV7-9 to TRBJ2-1; 9 bases line up with TRBD2. The TCR comes from an adult who received the AZD1222 COVID-19 vaccine. The CDR3 spells CASSYGGRAGSYNEQFF. The CDR3 coding sequence is TGTGCCAGCAGCTATGGCGGGAGGGCAGGATCCTACAATGAGCAGTTCTTC.